These T cell receptor beta chains were read from a single sample in a study of T cell changes during pregnancy in multiple sclerosis. TCRdb's table, derived via immunoSEQ multiplex PCR, lists solely in-frame clones and lacks some. Here the sample spans 65,000 to 85,000 clones, over 90% being singletons. Sequenced material: CD4+ T cells from peripheral blood mononuclear cells, taken after pregnancy. These receptors were collected from a female donor with multiple sclerosis, enrolled in a pregnancy study. Each CDR3 is given with its conserved first and last residue. D genes are given only for firm matches. Clone size is not always given. Where it is, it says once, few, many or a class for expanded clones.

CDR3 | D | J | V | size
CASSQGLANNEQFF | TRBD2 | TRBJ2-1 | TRBV5-1 | once
CASSTPRDSNYGYTF | TRBD1 | TRBJ1-2 | TRBV19 | NA
CASSPGTSIVNEQFF | TRBD2 | TRBJ2-1 | TRBV7-2 | NA
CASRGGTGNNQPQHF | TRBD1 | TRBJ1-5 | TRBV19 | NA
CASFSVSGIHGYTF | NA | TRBJ1-2 | TRBV6-5 | NA
CASSLVAANEQYF | NA | TRBJ2-7 | TRBV7-9 | NA
CAISEPAGPGGTEAFF | NA | TRBJ1-1 | TRBV10-3 | once
CASSIGPGQMNTEAFF | NA | TRBJ1-1 | TRBV19 | NA
CASSFGRGEQYF | NA | TRBJ2-7 | TRBV28 | NA
CASSLGPGGNTEAFF | TRBD1 | TRBJ1-1 | TRBV7-8 | NA
CASNAGGVYNEQFF | TRBD2 | TRBJ2-1 | TRBV19 | NA
CSVGRVPTDTQYF | NA | TRBJ2-3 | TRBV29-1 | NA
CASTGQGVGELFF | TRBD1 | TRBJ2-2 | TRBV5-1 | once
CASSSLLAAGANVLTF | TRBD2 | TRBJ2-6 | TRBV5-1 | NA
CASSYGGSWKETQYF | NA | TRBJ2-5 | TRBV6-5 | NA
CASSPTTGLGQPQHF | TRBD1 | TRBJ1-5 | TRBV27 | NA
CASSLGGTGPLSSEQYF | NA | TRBJ2-7 | TRBV7-3 | NA
CASSTRLAEYQETQYF | TRBD2 | TRBJ2-5 | TRBV7-8 | once
CASSQDGAGNPYNEQFF | NA | TRBJ2-1 | TRBV4-1 | NA
CASSFPRLAGEGETQYF | NA | TRBJ2-5 | TRBV21-1 | NA
CASSPGDRYTEAFF | TRBD1 | TRBJ1-1 | TRBV19 | NA
CASSLWGQLNTDTQYF | TRBD1 | TRBJ2-3 | TRBV5-6 | NA
CASRSNRDSGNTIYF | NA | TRBJ1-3 | TRBV11-2 | NA
CASSPQTDFGYTF | NA | TRBJ1-2 | TRBV9 | NA
CASSLVASGQETQYF | TRBD2 | TRBJ2-5 | TRBV5-1 | NA
CASNQRNYGYTF | NA | TRBJ1-2 | TRBV6-1 | NA
CASSEWGTGGVGEKLFF | TRBD1 | TRBJ1-4 | TRBV6-1 | NA